The clone carrying this TCR beta chain was detected a few times. This specimen comes from a study of blood T cell repertoires in COVID-19. Study overall: Donors in the United States, Italy and Spain gave samples during acute or convalescent COVID-19.

V dropped 4 bases and J dropped 7; count of bases not matched to a gene: 7. CDR3 length: 15 residues. The germline V gene has CDR1 SEHNR and CDR2 FQNEAQ (reference sequence). Method: immunoSEQ multiplex PCR; TCRdb's copy keeps in-frame clones and lacks some. This sample yields 280,000 or so clones, of which roughly 85% are seen a single time; 2% to 3% belongs to the top ten. Sequencing was carried out using PBMCs or T cells enriched from blood (not recorded which). The V and J genes are TRBV7-9 and TRBJ1-4, with 9 bases identical to TRBD1. This receptor was taken from a woman aged 50 to 65 who had recovered from COVID-19. CDR3 DNA sequence: TGTGCCAGCAGCTCCATAGGGACAGGGCGTGAAAAACTGTTTTTT. Encoded protein: CASSSIGTGREKLFF.